Listed below are T cell receptor beta chains from one sample, sequenced in a study of T-cell reconstitution after alpha-beta-depleted transplantation in children. TCRdb re-derived calls from the PCR reads in MiXCR, one entry per CDR3 protein. Here the sample spans approximately 31,000 distinct CDR3 sequences, under 6.5% being singletons. Material: peripheral blood, obtained 60 days after TCRalphabeta/CD19-depleted stem cell transplant. Every receptor here comes from a child less than two years old who had a stem cell transplant for acute myeloid leukemia, so the T cells may come from the graft donor. CDR3s include the opening cysteine and the closing phenylalanine or tryptophan. The order of the fields is V gene, clone size, D gene, J gene, CDR3 protein, CDR3 DNA. D genes are given only for firm matches. Size is stated for part of the rows, as once, few or many counts, or as a class when the clone is expanded.

v_gene: TRBV11-2; abundance: many; d_gene: .; j_gene: TRBJ2-7; CDR3aa: CASGMGKTYEQYF; CDR3nt: TGTGCCAGCGGGATGGGGAAAACCTACGAGCAGTACTTC
v_gene: TRBV5-6; abundance: many; d_gene: TRBD1; j_gene: TRBJ2-7; CDR3aa: CASSYGTGAYEQYF; CDR3nt: TGTGCCAGCAGTTATGGGACAGGAGCCTACGAGCAGTACTTC
v_gene: TRBV29-1; abundance: many; d_gene: TRBD1; j_gene: TRBJ1-2; CDR3aa: CSAFGQGPDTYGYTF; CDR3nt: TGCAGCGCCTTCGGACAGGGGCCGGATACCTATGGCTACACCTTC
v_gene: TRBV28; abundance: many; d_gene: TRBD1; j_gene: TRBJ1-5; CDR3aa: CASSLTGLNQPQHF; CDR3nt: TGTGCCAGCAGTTTGACAGGGCTGAATCAGCCCCAGCATTTT
v_gene: TRBV10-3; abundance: many; d_gene: .; j_gene: TRBJ2-5; CDR3aa: CAIGMETQYF; CDR3nt: TGTGCCATCGGTATGGAGACCCAGTACTTC
v_gene: TRBV4-1; abundance: many; d_gene: TRBD2; j_gene: TRBJ2-5; CDR3aa: CASSQVGLVQETQYF; CDR3nt: TGCGCCAGCAGCCAAGTCGGACTAGTACAAGAGACCCAGTACTTC
v_gene: TRBV7-9; abundance: few; d_gene: .; j_gene: TRBJ2-5; CDR3aa: CASSPVYFRETQYF; CDR3nt: TGTGCCAGCAGCCCGGTGTACTTTCGAGAGACCCAGTACTTC
v_gene: TRBV6-1; abundance: .; d_gene: TRBD1; j_gene: TRBJ1-5; CDR3aa: CASSEPDRGGNQPQHF; CDR3nt: TGTGCCAGCAGTGAGCCCGACAGGGGGGGAAATCAGCCCCAGCATTTT
v_gene: TRBV11-1; abundance: .; d_gene: .; j_gene: TRBJ1-6; CDR3aa: CASSLANRVQTLNSPLHF; CDR3nt: TGTGCCAGCAGCTTAGCAAATCGGGTCCAGACCCTTAATTCACCCCTCCACTTT
v_gene: TRBV4-3; abundance: few; d_gene: TRBD2; j_gene: TRBJ2-3; CDR3aa: CASSQDGGGAEDTDTQYF; CDR3nt: TGCGCCAGCAGCCAAGACGGGGGGGGGGCCGAGGACACAGATACGCAGTATTTT
v_gene: TRBV6-1; abundance: many; d_gene: .; j_gene: TRBJ2-5; CDR3aa: CASTPYQETQYF; CDR3nt: TGTGCCAGCACCCCGTACCAAGAGACCCAGTACTTC
v_gene: TRBV12-3/TRBV12-4; abundance: many; d_gene: .; j_gene: TRBJ2-3; CDR3aa: CASSSSRDTQYF; CDR3nt: TGTGCCAGCAGCTCGTCCAGAGATACGCAGTATTTT
v_gene: TRBV10-3; abundance: many; d_gene: .; j_gene: TRBJ2-7; CDR3aa: CAIGGQWQYF; CDR3nt: TGTGCCATCGGAGGACAGTGGCAGTACTTC
v_gene: TRBV18; abundance: many; d_gene: .; j_gene: TRBJ2-5; CDR3aa: CASSPLGRQETQYF; CDR3nt: TGTGCCAGCTCACCACTCGGGCGGCAAGAGACCCAGTACTTC
v_gene: TRBV11-2; abundance: many; d_gene: .; j_gene: TRBJ2-2; CDR3aa: CASSPGGRTGELFF; CDR3nt: TGTGCCAGCAGCCCCGGAGGGCGGACCGGGGAGCTGTTTTTT
v_gene: TRBV12-3/TRBV12-4; abundance: few; d_gene: TRBD2; j_gene: TRBJ2-5; CDR3aa: CACSFWGLAGGSYQETQYF; CDR3nt: TGTGCCTGCAGTTTCTGGGGACTAGCGGGGGGGTCGTACCAAGAGACCCAGTACTTC
v_gene: TRBV7-2; abundance: many; d_gene: .; j_gene: TRBJ1-6; CDR3aa: CASSPKTGYNSPLHF; CDR3nt: TGTGCCAGCAGCCCGAAGACAGGTTATAACTCACCCCTCCACTTT
v_gene: TRBV4-3; abundance: many; d_gene: .; j_gene: TRBJ2-7; CDR3aa: CASSQEVRSYEQYF; CDR3nt: TGCGCCAGCAGCCAAGAGGTCAGGTCCTACGAGCAGTACTTC
v_gene: TRBV30; abundance: few; d_gene: .; j_gene: TRBJ1-5; CDR3aa: CAWSPPDSAYSNQPQHF; CDR3nt: TGTGCCTGGAGTCCACCGGACAGCGCCTATAGCAATCAGCCCCAGCATTTT
v_gene: TRBV12-3/TRBV12-4; abundance: many; d_gene: .; j_gene: TRBJ2-5; CDR3aa: CASSPIRAQETQYF; CDR3nt: TGTGCCAGCAGTCCCATCAGGGCCCAAGAGACCCAGTACTTC
v_gene: TRBV4-2; abundance: many; d_gene: TRBD2; j_gene: TRBJ2-3; CDR3aa: CASSHGPTLAGDRDF; CDR3nt: TGTGCCAGCAGCCATGGTCCCACTTTAGCGGGAGATCGGGATTTT
v_gene: TRBV15; abundance: many; d_gene: .; j_gene: TRBJ2-1; CDR3aa: CATSRGKRSSYNEQFF; CDR3nt: TGTGCCACCAGCAGAGGGAAGCGGAGCTCCTACAATGAGCAGTTCTTC
v_gene: TRBV7-3; abundance: many; d_gene: .; j_gene: TRBJ2-7; CDR3aa: CASSEGFYEQYF; CDR3nt: TGTGCCAGCAGCGAGGGGTTCTACGAGCAGTACTTC
v_gene: TRBV29-1; abundance: .; d_gene: TRBD1; j_gene: TRBJ2-7; CDR3aa: CSVVGQAGEQYF; CDR3nt: TGCAGCGTGGTCGGACAGGCAGGCGAGCAGTACTTC
v_gene: TRBV29-1; abundance: .; d_gene: .; j_gene: TRBJ1-2; CDR3aa: CSVAGGLGYTF; CDR3nt: TGCAGCGTTGCGGGGGGACTCGGCTACACCTTC
v_gene: TRBV4-3; abundance: .; d_gene: .; j_gene: TRBJ2-1; CDR3aa: CASSQDPPSSYNEQFF; CDR3nt: TGCGCCAGCAGCCAAGATCCCCCGAGCTCCTACAATGAGCAGTTCTTC
v_gene: TRBV2; abundance: few; d_gene: .; j_gene: TRBJ1-2; CDR3aa: CASRGRTAREAYGYTF; CDR3nt: TGTGCCAGCAGAGGGCGGACTGCGCGGGAGGCTTATGGCTACACCTTC
v_gene: TRBV11-1; abundance: .; d_gene: TRBD1; j_gene: TRBJ2-5; CDR3aa: CASRQGEVTQYF; CDR3nt: TGTGCCAGCAGACAGGGGGAGGTGACCCAGTACTTC
v_gene: TRBV24-1; abundance: many; d_gene: TRBD1; j_gene: TRBJ2-2; CDR3aa: CATSDSWDRNTGELFF; CDR3nt: TGTGCCACCAGTGATTCCTGGGACAGGAACACCGGGGAGCTGTTTTTT
v_gene: TRBV7-9; abundance: many; d_gene: .; j_gene: TRBJ2-1; CDR3aa: CARGGSGKDEQFF; CDR3nt: TGTGCCAGAGGAGGGTCGGGAAAGGATGAGCAGTTCTTC
v_gene: TRBV19; abundance: many; d_gene: TRBD2; j_gene: TRBJ2-3; CDR3aa: CASSYSTSGRVNTQYF; CDR3nt: TGTGCCAGTAGTTACTCGACTAGCGGGAGGGTAAATACGCAGTATTTT
v_gene: TRBV20-1; abundance: many; d_gene: TRBD1; j_gene: TRBJ2-2; CDR3aa: CSAARTGWNTGELFF; CDR3nt: TGCAGTGCTGCCCGGACAGGCTGGAACACCGGGGAGCTGTTTTTT
v_gene: TRBV29-1; abundance: many; d_gene: .; j_gene: TRBJ1-2; CDR3aa: CSIPRARGYTF; CDR3nt: TGCAGCATCCCGAGGGCCCGAGGCTACACCTTC
v_gene: TRBV29-1; abundance: many; d_gene: .; j_gene: TRBJ2-7; CDR3aa: CSVAQVPYEQYF; CDR3nt: TGCAGCGTTGCCCAGGTACCCTACGAGCAGTACTTC
v_gene: TRBV19; abundance: large; d_gene: .; j_gene: TRBJ1-1; CDR3aa: CASSTGLYLNTEAFF; CDR3nt: TGTGCCAGTAGTACAGGACTCTACTTGAACACTGAAGCTTTCTTT
v_gene: TRBV6-5; abundance: many; d_gene: TRBD1; j_gene: TRBJ1-1; CDR3aa: CASSRPGTGIGTEAFF; CDR3nt: TGTGCCAGCAGCCGACCCGGGACAGGGATTGGAACTGAAGCTTTCTTT
v_gene: TRBV24-1; abundance: many; d_gene: .; j_gene: TRBJ2-2; CDR3aa: CATSQGHFNGELFF; CDR3nt: TGTGCCACCAGTCAGGGCCATTTTAACGGGGAGCTGTTTTTT
v_gene: TRBV4-3; abundance: many; d_gene: .; j_gene: TRBJ2-2; CDR3aa: CASSQVRQGWNTGELFF; CDR3nt: TGCGCCAGCAGCCAAGTTAGGCAGGGGTGGAACACCGGGGAGCTGTTTTTT
v_gene: TRBV15; abundance: many; d_gene: TRBD2; j_gene: TRBJ2-1; CDR3aa: CATSPGETGRENEQFF; CDR3nt: TGTGCCACCAGCCCTGGCGAGACGGGGAGGGAGAATGAGCAGTTCTTC
v_gene: TRBV4-3; abundance: many; d_gene: TRBD1; j_gene: TRBJ2-7; CDR3aa: CASSQDFRGTVEQYF; CDR3nt: TGCGCCAGCAGCCAAGATTTTAGAGGGACAGTCGAGCAGTACTTC
v_gene: TRBV4-3; abundance: few; d_gene: .; j_gene: TRBJ1-1; CDR3aa: CASSQDRGALTEAFF; CDR3nt: TGCGCCAGCAGCCAAGATCGTGGGGCCCTCACTGAAGCTTTCTTT
v_gene: TRBV5-1; abundance: many; d_gene: TRBD2; j_gene: TRBJ2-7; CDR3aa: CASSGLAGVNPYEQYF; CDR3nt: TGCGCCAGCAGCGGACTAGCGGGAGTGAATCCCTACGAGCAGTACTTC
v_gene: TRBV10-3; abundance: many; d_gene: TRBD2; j_gene: TRBJ2-7; CDR3aa: CAIRDIVAGRRDEQYF; CDR3nt: TGTGCCATAAGGGACATCGTAGCGGGAAGGCGGGACGAGCAGTACTTC
v_gene: TRBV28; abundance: many; d_gene: TRBD2; j_gene: TRBJ2-7; CDR3aa: CASTPSGSVYEQYF; CDR3nt: TGTGCCAGCACCCCTAGCGGGAGTGTCTACGAGCAGTACTTC
v_gene: TRBV24-1; abundance: .; d_gene: .; j_gene: TRBJ2-6; CDR3aa: CATSDRGGTGANVLTF; CDR3nt: TGTGCCACCAGTGATCGAGGGGGGACTGGGGCCAACGTCCTGACTTTC
v_gene: TRBV6-5; abundance: many; d_gene: .; j_gene: TRBJ1-2; CDR3aa: CASSIRLSFYGYTF; CDR3nt: TGTGCCAGCAGCATTAGACTCTCCTTCTATGGCTACACCTTC
v_gene: TRBV7-2; abundance: many; d_gene: .; j_gene: TRBJ2-2; CDR3aa: CASSLDGVNTGELFF; CDR3nt: TGTGCCAGCAGCTTAGATGGTGTGAACACCGGGGAGCTGTTTTTT
v_gene: TRBV12-3/TRBV12-4; abundance: many; d_gene: .; j_gene: TRBJ1-6; CDR3aa: CASSFGRSNNSPLHF; CDR3nt: TGTGCCAGCAGTTTCGGCAGGAGTAATAATTCACCCCTCCACTTT
v_gene: TRBV30; abundance: medium-sized; d_gene: TRBD2; j_gene: TRBJ2-5; CDR3aa: CAWSWTSGRETQYF; CDR3nt: TGTGCCTGGAGTTGGACTAGCGGGAGAGAGACCCAGTACTTC
v_gene: TRBV10-3; abundance: many; d_gene: TRBD1; j_gene: TRBJ2-7; CDR3aa: CAISDLGQGKNTYEQYF; CDR3nt: TGTGCCATCAGTGATCTCGGACAGGGAAAAAATACCTACGAGCAGTACTTC
v_gene: TRBV4-3; abundance: many; d_gene: TRBD2; j_gene: TRBJ2-3; CDR3aa: CASSPLLAGSTDTQYF; CDR3nt: TGCGCCAGCAGTCCACTACTAGCGGGTTCCACAGATACGCAGTATTTT
v_gene: TRBV21-1; abundance: many; d_gene: .; j_gene: TRBJ2-7; CDR3aa: CASSKVSGRAAYEQYF; CDR3nt: TGTGCCAGCAGCAAAGTTAGCGGGAGGGCGGCTTACGAGCAGTACTTC
v_gene: TRBV4-3; abundance: few; d_gene: .; j_gene: TRBJ1-3; CDR3aa: CASSQGVYSGNTIYF; CDR3nt: TGCGCCAGCAGCCAGGGGGTCTACTCTGGAAACACCATATATTTT
v_gene: TRBV27; abundance: many; d_gene: .; j_gene: TRBJ2-7; CDR3aa: CASSPRSGRAGEQYF; CDR3nt: TGTGCCAGCAGTCCCCGAAGCGGCCGGGCAGGCGAGCAGTACTTC
v_gene: TRBV9; abundance: many; d_gene: TRBD1; j_gene: TRBJ2-3; CDR3aa: CASSVLGRGDTQYF; CDR3nt: TGTGCCAGCAGCGTATTGGGCAGGGGGGATACGCAGTATTTT
v_gene: TRBV4-3; abundance: .; d_gene: TRBD2; j_gene: TRBJ2-2; CDR3aa: CASSQEGAGEGNTGELFF; CDR3nt: TGCGCCAGCAGCCAAGAAGGAGCGGGAGAAGGAAACACCGGGGAGCTGTTTTTT
v_gene: TRBV18; abundance: many; d_gene: .; j_gene: TRBJ1-5; CDR3aa: CASSPRDLNQPQHF; CDR3nt: TGTGCCAGCTCACCCCGGGATTTAAATCAGCCCCAGCATTTT
v_gene: TRBV30; abundance: few; d_gene: .; j_gene: TRBJ2-7; CDR3aa: CAWSAGYEQYF; CDR3nt: TGTGCCTGGAGTGCGGGGTACGAGCAGTACTTC
v_gene: TRBV28; abundance: medium-sized; d_gene: .; j_gene: TRBJ2-7; CDR3aa: CASSLAYEQYF; CDR3nt: TGTGCCAGCAGTTTAGCCTACGAGCAGTACTTC